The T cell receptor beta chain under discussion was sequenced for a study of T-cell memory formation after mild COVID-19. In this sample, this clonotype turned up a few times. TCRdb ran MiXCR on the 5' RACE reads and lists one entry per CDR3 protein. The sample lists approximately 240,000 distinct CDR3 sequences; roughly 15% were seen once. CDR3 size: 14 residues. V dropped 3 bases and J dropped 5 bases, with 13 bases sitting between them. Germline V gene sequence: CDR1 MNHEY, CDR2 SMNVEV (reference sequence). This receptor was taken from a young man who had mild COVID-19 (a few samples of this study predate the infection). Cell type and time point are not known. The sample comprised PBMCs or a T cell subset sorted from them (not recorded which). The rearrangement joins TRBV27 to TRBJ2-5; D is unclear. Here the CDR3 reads CASSLSPTRETQYF. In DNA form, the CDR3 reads TGTGCCAGCAGTTTGTCGCCGACGCGGGAGACCCAGTACTTC.